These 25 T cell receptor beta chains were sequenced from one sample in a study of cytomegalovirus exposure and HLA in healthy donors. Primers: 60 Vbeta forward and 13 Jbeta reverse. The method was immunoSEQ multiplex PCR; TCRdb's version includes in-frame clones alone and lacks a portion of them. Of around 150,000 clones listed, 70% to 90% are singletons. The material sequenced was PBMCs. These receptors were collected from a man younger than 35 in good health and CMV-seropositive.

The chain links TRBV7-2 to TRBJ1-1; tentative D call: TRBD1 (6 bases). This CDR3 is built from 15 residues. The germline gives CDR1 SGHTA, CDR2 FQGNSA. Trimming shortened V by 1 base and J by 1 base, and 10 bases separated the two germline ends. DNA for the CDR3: TGTGCCAGCAGCTTAGGAGGGACAACGAACACTGAAGCTTTCTTT. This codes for CASSLGGTTNTEAFF.

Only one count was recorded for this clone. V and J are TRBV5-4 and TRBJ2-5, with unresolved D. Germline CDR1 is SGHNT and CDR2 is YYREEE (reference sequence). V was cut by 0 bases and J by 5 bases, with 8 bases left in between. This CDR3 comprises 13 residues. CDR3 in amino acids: CASSLGGSETQYF. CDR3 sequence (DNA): TGTGCCAGCAGCTTGGGAGGCTCGGAGACCCAGTACTTC.

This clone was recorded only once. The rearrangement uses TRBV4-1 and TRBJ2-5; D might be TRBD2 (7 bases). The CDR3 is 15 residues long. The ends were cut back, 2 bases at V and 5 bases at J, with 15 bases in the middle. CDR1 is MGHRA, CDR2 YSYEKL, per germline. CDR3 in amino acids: CASSQLPGGRETQYF. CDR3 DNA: TGCGCCAGCAGCCAACTCCCGGGGGGCCGCGAGACCCAGTACTTC.

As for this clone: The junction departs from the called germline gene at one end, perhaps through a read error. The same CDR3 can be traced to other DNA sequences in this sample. In DNA, the CDR3 is TGTGCCAGCAGCTCCCCAGGGAGGGACACTGAGGCTTTCTTT. Translating gives CASSSPGRDTEAFF. The J gene is TRBJ1-1, the V gene TRBV7-2, with a possible D match to TRBD1 (6 bases). CDR1 and CDR2 (germline): SGHTA, FQGNSA. This CDR3 comprises 14 residues.

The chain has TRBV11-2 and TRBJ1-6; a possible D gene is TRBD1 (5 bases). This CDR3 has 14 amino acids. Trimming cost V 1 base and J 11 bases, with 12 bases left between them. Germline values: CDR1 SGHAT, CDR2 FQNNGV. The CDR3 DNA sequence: TGTGCCAGCAGCTTAGGGGGCAAAGAAGCACCCCTCCACTTT. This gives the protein CASSLGGKEAPLHF.

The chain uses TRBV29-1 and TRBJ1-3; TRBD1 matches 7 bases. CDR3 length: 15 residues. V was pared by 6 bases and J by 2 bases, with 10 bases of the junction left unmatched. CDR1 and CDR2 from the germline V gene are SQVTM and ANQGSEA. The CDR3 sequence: CSVVTGAPAGNTIYF. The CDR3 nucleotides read TGCAGCGTGGTCACAGGGGCGCCAGCTGGAAACACCATATATTTT.

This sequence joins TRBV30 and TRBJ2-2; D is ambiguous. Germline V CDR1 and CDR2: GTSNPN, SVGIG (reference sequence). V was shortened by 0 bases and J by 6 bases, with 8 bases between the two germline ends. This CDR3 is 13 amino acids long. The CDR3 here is CAWSVRVAGELFF. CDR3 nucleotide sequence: TGTGCCTGGAGTGTACGAGTGGCCGGGGAGCTGTTTTTT.

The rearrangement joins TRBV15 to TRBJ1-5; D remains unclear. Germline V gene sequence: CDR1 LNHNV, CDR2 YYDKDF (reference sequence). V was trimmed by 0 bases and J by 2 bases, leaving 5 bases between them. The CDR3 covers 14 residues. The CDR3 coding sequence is TGTGCCACCAGCAGAGAGCAGGGCAATCAGCCCCAGCATTTT. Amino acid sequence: CATSREQGNQPQHF.

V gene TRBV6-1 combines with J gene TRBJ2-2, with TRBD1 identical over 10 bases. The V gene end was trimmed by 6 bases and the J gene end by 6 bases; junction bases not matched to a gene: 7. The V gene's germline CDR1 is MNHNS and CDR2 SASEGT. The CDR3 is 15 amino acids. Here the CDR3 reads CASRLRTGGAGELFF. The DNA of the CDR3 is TGTGCCAGCAGGTTAAGGACAGGGGGGGCCGGGGAGCTGTTTTTT.

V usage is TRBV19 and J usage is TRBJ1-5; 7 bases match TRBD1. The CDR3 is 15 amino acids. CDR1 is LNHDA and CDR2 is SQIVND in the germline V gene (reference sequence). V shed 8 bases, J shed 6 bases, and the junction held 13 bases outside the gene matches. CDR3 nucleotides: TGTGCCAGTCACCGCCGAGGGGGCGCGGGTCAGCCCCAGCATTTT. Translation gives CASHRRGGAGQPQHF.

In DNA, the CDR3 is TGTGCCAGCAGCTCATATTCGGGACAGAATAGCAATCAGCCCCAGCATTTT. Translated, it gives CASSSYSGQNSNQPQHF. The J gene is TRBJ1-5, the V gene TRBV5-8; 7 bases match TRBD1. The J segment lost 0 bases and the V segment lost 3 bases, leaving 9 bases of the junction unmatched. This CDR3 has 17 residues. Looked up from germline, CDR1 is SGHTS and CDR2 is YDEGEE.

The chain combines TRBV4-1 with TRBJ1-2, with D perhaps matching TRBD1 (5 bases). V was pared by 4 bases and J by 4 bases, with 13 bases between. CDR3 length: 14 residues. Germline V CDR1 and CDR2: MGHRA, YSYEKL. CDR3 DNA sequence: TGCGCCAGCAGCCCTCGAACAGGATCCTATGGCTACACCTTC. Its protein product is CASSPRTGSYGYTF.

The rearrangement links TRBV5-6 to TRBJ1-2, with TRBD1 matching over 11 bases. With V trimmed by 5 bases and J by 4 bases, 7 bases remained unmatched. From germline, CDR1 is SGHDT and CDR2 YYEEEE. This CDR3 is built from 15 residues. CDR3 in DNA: TGTGCCAGCAGGGCGGGGACAGGGGGACGCTATGGCTACACCTTC. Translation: CASRAGTGGRYGYTF.

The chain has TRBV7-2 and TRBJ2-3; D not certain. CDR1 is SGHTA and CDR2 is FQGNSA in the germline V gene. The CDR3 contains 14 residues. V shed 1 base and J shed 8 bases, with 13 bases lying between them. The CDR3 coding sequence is TGTGCCAGCAGCTTAGATCCAGGTTTGGGTACGCAGTATTTT. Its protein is CASSLDPGLGTQYF.

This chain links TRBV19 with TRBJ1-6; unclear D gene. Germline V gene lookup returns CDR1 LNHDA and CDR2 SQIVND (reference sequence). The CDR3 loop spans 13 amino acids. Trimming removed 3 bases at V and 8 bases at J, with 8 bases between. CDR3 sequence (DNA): TGTGCCAGTAGTATTATGAGGGATTCACCCCTCCACTTT. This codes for CASSIMRDSPLHF.

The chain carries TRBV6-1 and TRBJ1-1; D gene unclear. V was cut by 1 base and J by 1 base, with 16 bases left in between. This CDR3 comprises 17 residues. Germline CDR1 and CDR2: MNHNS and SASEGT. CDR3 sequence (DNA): TGTGCCAGCAGTGAAGGGTGGTCACCTATCCCGAACACTGAAGCTTTCTTT. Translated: CASSEGWSPIPNTEAFF.

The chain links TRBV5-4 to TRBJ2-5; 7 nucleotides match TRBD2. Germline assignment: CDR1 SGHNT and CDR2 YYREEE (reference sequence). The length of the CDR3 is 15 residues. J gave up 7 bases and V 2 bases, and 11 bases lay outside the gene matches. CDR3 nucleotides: TGTGCCAGCAGCTTTATGGGGGGGAGCTCGGGGACCCAGTACTTC. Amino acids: CASSFMGGSSGTQYF.

In DNA form, the CDR3 reads TGTGCCAGCTCACGGGACAGGGGTAGCAATCAGCCCCAGCATTTT. Its protein is CASSRDRGSNQPQHF. This chain joins TRBV18 and TRBJ1-5, with 10 positions matching TRBD1. In germline, CDR1 is KGHSH, CDR2 LQKENI. V lost 4 bases, J lost 0 bases, and 0 bases stayed unmatched. There are 15 residues in the CDR3.

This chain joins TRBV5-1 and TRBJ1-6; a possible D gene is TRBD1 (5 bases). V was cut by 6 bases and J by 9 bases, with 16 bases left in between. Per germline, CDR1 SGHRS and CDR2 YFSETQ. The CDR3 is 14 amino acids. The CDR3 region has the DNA TGCGCCAGCACTCCGGGACTCCCGGGTTCACCCCTCCACTTT. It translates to CASTPGLPGSPLHF.

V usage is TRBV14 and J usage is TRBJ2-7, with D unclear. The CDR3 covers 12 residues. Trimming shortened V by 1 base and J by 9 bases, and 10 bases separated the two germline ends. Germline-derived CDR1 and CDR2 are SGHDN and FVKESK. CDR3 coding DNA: TGTGCCAGCAGCCAAGTCAACTGGAGGCAGTACTTC. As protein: CASSQVNWRQYF.

CDR3 region: CASSNLGVNPLHF. CDR3 sequence (DNA): TGTGCCAGTAGTAATCTGGGAGTGAATCCCCTCCACTTT. The chain uses TRBV19 and TRBJ1-6; no reliable D call. Germline values: CDR1 LNHDA, CDR2 SQIVND (reference sequence). Trimming cost V 4 bases and J 13 bases, with 14 bases left between them. CDR3 length equals 13 residues.

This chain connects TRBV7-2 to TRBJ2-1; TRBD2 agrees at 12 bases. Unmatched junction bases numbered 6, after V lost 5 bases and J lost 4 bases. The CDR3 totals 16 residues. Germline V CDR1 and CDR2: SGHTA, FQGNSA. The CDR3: CASSQTGTSGYNEQFF. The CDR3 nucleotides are TGTGCCAGCAGCCAAACCGGGACTAGCGGGTACAATGAGCAGTTCTTC.

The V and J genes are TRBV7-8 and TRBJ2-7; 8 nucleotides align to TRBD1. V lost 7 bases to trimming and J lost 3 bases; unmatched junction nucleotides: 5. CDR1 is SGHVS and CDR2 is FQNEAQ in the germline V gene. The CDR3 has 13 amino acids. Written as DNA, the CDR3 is TGTGCCAGCACCAGGACAGGGCGCTACGAGCAGTACTTC. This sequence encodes CASTRTGRYEQYF.

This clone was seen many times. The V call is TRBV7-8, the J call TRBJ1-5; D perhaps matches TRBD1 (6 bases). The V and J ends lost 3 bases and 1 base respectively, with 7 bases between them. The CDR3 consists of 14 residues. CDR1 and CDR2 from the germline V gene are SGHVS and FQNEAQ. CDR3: CASSFQGSNQPQHF. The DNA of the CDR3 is TGTGCCAGCAGCTTCCAGGGGAGCAATCAGCCCCAGCATTTT.

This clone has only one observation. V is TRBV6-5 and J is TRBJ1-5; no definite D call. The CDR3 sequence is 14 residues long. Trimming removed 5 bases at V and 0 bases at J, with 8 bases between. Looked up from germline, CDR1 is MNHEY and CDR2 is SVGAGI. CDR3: CASSRGGSNQPQHF. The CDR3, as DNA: TGTGCCAGCAGTCGCGGCGGTAGCAATCAGCCCCAGCATTTT.